This T cell receptor (beta chain) comes out of a study of blood T cell repertoires in COVID-19. In the study overall: Acute and convalescent COVID-19 specimens originated in the United States, Italy and Spain.

The CDR3 is 16 amino acids. The junction had 9 bases not matched to a gene; V was cut back by 0 bases and J by 5 bases. From germline, CDR1 is SQVTM and CDR2 ANQGSEA. Original handling: Amplification of reference gene primers was used by the study to estimate nucleated cell counts. Some clones are missing from TCRdb's copy, which holds only in-frame ones; the method was immunoSEQ multiplex PCR. Clone size and V and J calls were adopted from that table, with D and trimming inferred from the DNA. The data contain tens of thousands of clones, approximately 90% of them singletons. The chain combines TRBV29-1 with TRBJ2-1; TRBD2 matches 8 bases. Sequenced material: peripheral blood. This receptor was taken from a human donor in a cohort sampled during active COVID-19. CDR3 sequence: CSVEDPMVRGDNEQFF. Here the CDR3 DNA reads TGCAGCGTTGAAGATCCGATGGTGCGGGGGGACAATGAGCAGTTCTTC.